This T cell receptor (beta chain) was identified in a study of T-cell reconstitution after alpha-beta-depleted transplantation in children. This clonotype was recorded many times. What it recognizes is unknown. The authors prepared the TCRbeta library with unique molecular identifiers. TCRdb re-analysed the PCR reads in MiXCR, keeping a single row per CDR3 protein. The sample includes 450,000 to 600,000 distinct CDR3 sequences, approximately 10% of them seen just once. Whole-study findings and limits: After transplant, at about two months, alpha-beta T cells were reportedly derived from several hundred expanded graft clones.

The length of the CDR3 is 19 residues. In germline, CDR1 is GTSNPN, CDR2 SVGIG (reference sequence). J lost 5 bases, V lost 5 bases, and 25 bases had no gene match. The chain is built from TRBV30 and TRBJ2-7; 9 nucleotides agree with TRBD1. The material was PBMCs, obtained before TCRalphabeta/CD19-depleted stem cell transplant. The sequence was obtained from a child aged 2 to 10 with inherited bone marrow failure, due to receive a stem cell transplant. Here the CDR3 DNA reads TGTGCCTGGTCCGACCCACCCGGGACAGGGACGATCTATCTCCACGAGCAGTACTTC. Translation gives CAWSDPPGTGTIYLHEQYF.